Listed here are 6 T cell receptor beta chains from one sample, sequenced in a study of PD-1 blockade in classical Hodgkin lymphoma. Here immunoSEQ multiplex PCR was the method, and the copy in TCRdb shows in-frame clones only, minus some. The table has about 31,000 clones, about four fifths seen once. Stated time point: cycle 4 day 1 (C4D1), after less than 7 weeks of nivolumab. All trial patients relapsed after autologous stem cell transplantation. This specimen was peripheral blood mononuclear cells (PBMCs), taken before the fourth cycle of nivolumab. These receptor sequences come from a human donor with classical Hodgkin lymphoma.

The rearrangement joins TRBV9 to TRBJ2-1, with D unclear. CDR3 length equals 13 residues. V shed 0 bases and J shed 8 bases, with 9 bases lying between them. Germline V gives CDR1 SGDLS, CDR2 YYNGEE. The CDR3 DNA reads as TGTGCCAGCAGCGTAGGGTTAGGGCATGAGCAGTTCTTC. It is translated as CASSVGLGHEQFF.

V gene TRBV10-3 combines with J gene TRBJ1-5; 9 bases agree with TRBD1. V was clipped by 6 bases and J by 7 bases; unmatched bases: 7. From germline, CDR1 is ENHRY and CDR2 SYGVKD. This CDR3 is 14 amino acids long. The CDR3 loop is CAISGDRGKQPQHF. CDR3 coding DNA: TGTGCCATCAGCGGTGACAGGGGGAAGCAGCCCCAGCATTTT.

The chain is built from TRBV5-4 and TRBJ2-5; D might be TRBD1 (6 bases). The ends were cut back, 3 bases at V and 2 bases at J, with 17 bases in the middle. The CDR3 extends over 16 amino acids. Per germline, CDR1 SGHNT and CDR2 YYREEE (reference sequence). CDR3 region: CASSSRAGQIQETQYF. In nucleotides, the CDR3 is TGTGCCAGCAGCTCCAGAGCCGGACAGATTCAAGAGACCCAGTACTTC.

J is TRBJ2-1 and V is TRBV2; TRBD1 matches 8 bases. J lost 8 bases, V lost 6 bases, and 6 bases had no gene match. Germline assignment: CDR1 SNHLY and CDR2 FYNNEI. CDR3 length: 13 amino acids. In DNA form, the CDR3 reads TGTGCCAGCAGCCGACAGGGGTTGGATGAGCAGTTCTTC. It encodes CASSRQGLDEQFF.

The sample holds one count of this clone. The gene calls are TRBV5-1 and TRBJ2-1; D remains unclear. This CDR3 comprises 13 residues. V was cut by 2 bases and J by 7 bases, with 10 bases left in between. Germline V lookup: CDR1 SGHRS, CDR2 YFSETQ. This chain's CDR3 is CASSFPPTNEQFF. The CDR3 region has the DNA TGCGCCAGCAGCTTTCCTCCGACTAATGAGCAGTTCTTC. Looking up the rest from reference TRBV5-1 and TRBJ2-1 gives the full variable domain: KAGVTQTPRYLIKTRGQQVTLSCSPISGHRSVSWYQQTPGQGLQFLFEYFSETQRNKGNFPGRFSGRQFSNSRSEMNVSTLELGDSALYLCASSFPPTNEQFFGPGTRLTVL.

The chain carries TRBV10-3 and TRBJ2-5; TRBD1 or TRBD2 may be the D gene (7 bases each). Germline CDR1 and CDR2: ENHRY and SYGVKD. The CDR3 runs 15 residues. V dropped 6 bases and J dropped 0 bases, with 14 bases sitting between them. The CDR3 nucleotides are TGTGCCATCAGGGGGGGGACAGTGTACCAAGAGACCCAGTACTTC. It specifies CAIRGGTVYQETQYF.